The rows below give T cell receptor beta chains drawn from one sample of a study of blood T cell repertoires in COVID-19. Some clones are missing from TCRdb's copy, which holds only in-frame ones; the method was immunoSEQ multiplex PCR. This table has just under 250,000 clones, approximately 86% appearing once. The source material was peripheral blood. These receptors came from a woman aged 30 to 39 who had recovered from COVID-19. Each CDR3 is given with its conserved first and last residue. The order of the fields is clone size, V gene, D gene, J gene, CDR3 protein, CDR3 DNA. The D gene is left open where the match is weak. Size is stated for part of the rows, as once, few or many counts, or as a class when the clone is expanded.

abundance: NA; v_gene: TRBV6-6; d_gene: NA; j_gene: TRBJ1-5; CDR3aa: CASSLRPYNQPQHF; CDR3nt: TGTGCCAGCAGTTTGAGGCCTTATAATCAGCCCCAGCATTTT
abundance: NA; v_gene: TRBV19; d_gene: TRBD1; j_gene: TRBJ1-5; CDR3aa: CASGTAQPQHF; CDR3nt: TGTGCCAGTGGGACAGCTCAGCCCCAGCATTTT
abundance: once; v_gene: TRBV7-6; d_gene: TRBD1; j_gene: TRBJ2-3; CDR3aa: CASSQYPGTGTDTQYF; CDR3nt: TGTGCCAGCAGTCAGTATCCCGGGACAGGCACAGATACGCAGTATTTT
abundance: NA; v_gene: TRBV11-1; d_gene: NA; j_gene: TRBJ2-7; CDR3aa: CASSFDWGHEQYF; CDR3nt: TGTGCCAGCAGCTTCGATTGGGGCCACGAGCAGTACTTC
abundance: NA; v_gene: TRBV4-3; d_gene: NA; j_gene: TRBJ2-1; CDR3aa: CASSQVSGLRNEQFF; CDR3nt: TGCGCCAGCAGCCAAGTCTCCGGTCTCCGAAATGAGCAGTTCTTC
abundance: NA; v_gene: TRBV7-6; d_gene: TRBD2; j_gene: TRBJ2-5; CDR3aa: CASSLGLAGEETQYF; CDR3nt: TGTGCCAGCAGCTTAGGGCTAGCGGGGGAAGAGACCCAGTACTTC
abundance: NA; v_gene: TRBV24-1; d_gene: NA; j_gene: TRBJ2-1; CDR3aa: CATSDPGQNNEQFF; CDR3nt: TGTGCCACCAGTGATCCCGGACAAAACAATGAGCAGTTCTTC
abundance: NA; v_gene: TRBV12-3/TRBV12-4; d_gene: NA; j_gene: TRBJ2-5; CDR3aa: CASSRTEQETQYF; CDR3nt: TGTGCCAGCAGTCGGACAGAACAAGAGACCCAGTACTTC
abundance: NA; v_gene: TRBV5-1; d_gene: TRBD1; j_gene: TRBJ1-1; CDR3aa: CASSWTGGPTEAFF; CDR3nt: TGCGCCAGCAGCTGGACAGGGGGCCCCACTGAAGCTTTCTTT
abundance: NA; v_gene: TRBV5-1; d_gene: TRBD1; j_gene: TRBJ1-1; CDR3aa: CASSPPGQGNTEAFF; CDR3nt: TGCGCCAGCAGCCCCCCGGGACAGGGTAACACTGAAGCTTTCTTT
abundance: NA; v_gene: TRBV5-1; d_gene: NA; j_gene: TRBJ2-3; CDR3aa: CASSLAPITDTQYF; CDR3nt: TGCGCCAGCAGCTTGGCCCCCATCACAGATACGCAGTATTTT
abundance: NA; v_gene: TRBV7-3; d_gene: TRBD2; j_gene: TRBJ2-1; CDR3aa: CASSPSESGGAGEQFF; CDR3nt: TGTGCCAGCAGCCCCAGCGAGAGCGGGGGGGCCGGGGAGCAGTTCTTC
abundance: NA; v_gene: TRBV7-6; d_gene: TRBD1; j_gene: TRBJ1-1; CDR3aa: CATQTGQLDTEAFF; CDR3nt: TGTGCCACCCAGACGGGACAGTTGGACACTGAAGCTTTCTTT
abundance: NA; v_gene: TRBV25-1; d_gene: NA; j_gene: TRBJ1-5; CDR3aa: CASSGSGQINQPQHF; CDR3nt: TGTGCCAGCAGTGGATCGGGACAAATCAATCAGCCCCAGCATTTT
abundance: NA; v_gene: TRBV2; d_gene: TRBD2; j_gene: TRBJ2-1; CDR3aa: CASSVFSGGASYNEQFF; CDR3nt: TGTGCCAGCAGTGTCTTTAGCGGGGGGGCTTCCTACAATGAGCAGTTCTTC
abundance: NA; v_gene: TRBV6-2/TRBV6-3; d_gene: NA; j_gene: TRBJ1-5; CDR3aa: CASSFSGNSNQPQHF; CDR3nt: TGTGCCAGCAGTTTTTCAGGTAATAGCAATCAGCCCCAGCATTTT
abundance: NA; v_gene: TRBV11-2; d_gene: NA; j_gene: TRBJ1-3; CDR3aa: CASSEVSGNTIYF; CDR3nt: TGTGCCAGCTCCGAGGTCTCTGGAAACACCATATATTTT
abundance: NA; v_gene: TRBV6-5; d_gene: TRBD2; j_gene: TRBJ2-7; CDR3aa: CASSYGTSSNEQYF; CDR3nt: TGTGCCAGCAGTTATGGGACTAGCTCTAACGAGCAGTACTTC
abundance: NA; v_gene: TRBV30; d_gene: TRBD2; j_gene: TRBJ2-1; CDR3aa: CAFSSGGYNEQFF; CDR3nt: TGTGCCTTCTCTAGCGGGGGTTACAATGAGCAGTTCTTC
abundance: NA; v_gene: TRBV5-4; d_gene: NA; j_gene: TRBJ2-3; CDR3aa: CASSRGGVLAEDTQYF; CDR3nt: TGTGCCAGCAGCCGCGGAGGCGTCCTAGCTGAAGATACGCAGTATTTT
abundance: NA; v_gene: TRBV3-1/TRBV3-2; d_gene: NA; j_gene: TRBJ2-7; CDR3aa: CASSQPQGGLGQYF; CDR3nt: TGTGCCAGCAGCCAGCCCCAGGGGGGTCTAGGGCAGTACTTC
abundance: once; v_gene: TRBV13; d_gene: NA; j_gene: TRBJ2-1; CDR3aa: CASSSTGNNEQFF; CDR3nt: TGTGCCAGCAGCTCGACTGGCAACAATGAGCAGTTCTTC
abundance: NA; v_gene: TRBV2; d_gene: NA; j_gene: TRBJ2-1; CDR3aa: CASSELGAGEGEQFF; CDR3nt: TGTGCCAGCAGTGAGTTGGGGGCCGGAGAGGGTGAGCAGTTCTTC
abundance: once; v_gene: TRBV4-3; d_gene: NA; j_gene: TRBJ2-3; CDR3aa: CASSQEWGVADTQYF; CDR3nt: TGCGCCAGCAGCCAGGAGTGGGGGGTTGCAGATACGCAGTATTTT
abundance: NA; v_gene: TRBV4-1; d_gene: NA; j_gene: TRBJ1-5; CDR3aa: CASSHPEDGEVGNQPQHF; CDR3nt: TGCGCCAGCAGCCACCCCGAGGATGGGGAGGTAGGCAATCAGCCCCAGCATTTT
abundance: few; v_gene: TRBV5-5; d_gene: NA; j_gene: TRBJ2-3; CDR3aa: CASSPGTWKHTDTQYF; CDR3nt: TGTGCCAGCAGTCCGGGGACATGGAAACACACAGATACGCAGTATTTT
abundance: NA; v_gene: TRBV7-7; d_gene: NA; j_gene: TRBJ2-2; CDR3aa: CASSLPPFISGELFF; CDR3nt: TGTGCCAGCAGCTTACCTCCGTTTATCTCCGGGGAGCTGTTTTTT